This T cell receptor (beta chain) was profiled in a study of cytomegalovirus exposure and HLA in healthy donors. PCR employed 60 Vbeta and 13 Jbeta primers. Repertoires were generated with immunoSEQ multiplex PCR, while TCRdb's copy carries only in-frame clones and drops some. The data hold 120,000 or so clones, with around 80% observed a single time. V shed 2 bases, J shed 2 bases, and the junction held 6 bases outside the gene matches. Germline values: CDR1 MNHEY, CDR2 SMNVEV (reference sequence). This CDR3 spans 16 amino acids. The sequence came from a man aged 45-65 years in good health and CMV-seronegative. The sequenced sample consisted of PBMCs. The chain has TRBV27 and TRBJ2-7; the match to TRBD2 covers 10 bases. The CDR3 DNA is TGTGCCAGCAGTTTAACCCTAGCGGGGGACCCCTACGAGCAGTACTTC. Protein: CASSLTLAGDPYEQYF.